The next 10 T cell receptor beta chains were all read from a single sample in a study of T-cell reconstitution after alpha-beta-depleted transplantation in children. A library of TCRbeta sequences, prepared with unique molecular identifiers, was generated. In TCRdb, the PCR reads were re-called with MiXCR into one record per CDR3 protein. Found here are 500,000 or so distinct CDR3 sequences, about an eighth of them singletons; the top ten hold around 13%. The sequencing here drew on PBMCs, mostly from graft donor cells, taken 180 days after TCRalphabeta/CD19-depleted stem cell transplant. The receptors stem from a female patient between 2 and 15 years old who had a stem cell transplant for aplastic anemia, so the T cells may come from the graft donor.

This clonotype was observed a handful of times. The J gene is TRBJ1-6, the V gene TRBV9, with TRBD1 identical over 7 bases. With 4 bases clipped from V and 6 bases from J, the junction kept 10 bases outside the gene matches. CDR1 is SGDLS and CDR2 is YYNGEE in the germline V gene. There are 16 residues in the CDR3. The DNA for the CDR3 is TGTGCCAGCAGCCCTCTAGGACAGGCACGTAATTCACCCCTCCACTTT. Its protein product is CASSPLGQARNSPLHF. The whole variable domain, remainder taken from reference TRBV9 and TRBJ1-6, is DSGVTQTPKHLITATGQRVTLRCSPRSGDLSVYWYQQSLDQGLQFLIQYYNGEERAKGNILERFSAQQFPDLHSELNLSSLELGDSALYFCASSPLGQARNSPLHFGNGTRLTVT.

The chain uses TRBV4-2 and TRBJ1-5; 8 positions match TRBD1. The length of the CDR3 is 16 residues. CDR1 and CDR2 from the germline V gene are LGHNA and YNFKEQ. With 0 bases clipped from V and 6 bases from J, the junction kept 7 bases outside the gene matches. CDR3 coding DNA: TGTGCCAGCAGCCAAGATCGAGGACAGGGTGGTCAGCCCCAGCATTTT. Encoded protein: CASSQDRGQGGQPQHF.

This clonotype was picked up many times. This chain connects TRBV24-1 to TRBJ2-7; no definite D call. Trimming shortened V by 3 bases and J by 6 bases, and 14 bases separated the two germline ends. CDR1 and CDR2 from the germline V gene are KGHDR and SFDVKD. This CDR3 has 14 amino acids. CDR3 loop: CATSDVSRSGEQYF. CDR3 DNA: TGTGCCACCAGTGATGTCTCCAGGTCTGGCGAGCAGTACTTC.

This clonotype was counted between two and nine times. This chain links TRBV7-9 with TRBJ1-5, with unresolved D. The CDR3 spans 16 residues. The germline V gene encodes CDR1 SEHNR and CDR2 FQNEAQ (reference sequence). Between the trimmed V and J ends, which lost 1 base and 2 bases, there was a span of 12 bases. The CDR3 loop reads CASSLVGAMGNQPQHF. In nucleotides, the CDR3 is TGTGCCAGCAGCTTAGTGGGCGCTATGGGCAATCAGCCCCAGCATTTT.

The CDR3 bases are TGTGCCAGCAGTTCAAGGCGTCGGGAGACCCAGTACTTC. Protein sequence: CASSSRRRETQYF. The chain joins TRBV27 to TRBJ2-5; D not certain. Germline-derived CDR1 and CDR2 are MNHEY and SMNVEV (reference sequence). This CDR3 comprises 13 residues. Trimming cost V 4 bases and J 5 bases, with 11 bases left between them.

The gene calls are TRBV4-3 and TRBJ2-5; perhaps TRBD1 as D (5 bases). The CDR3 loop spans 14 amino acids. Germline CDR1 LGHNA, CDR2 YSLEER. With 0 bases removed from V and 2 bases from J, the gap between germline ends came to 7 bases. The CDR3 DNA sequence: TGCGCCAGCAGCCAAGATCACAGGCAAGAGACCCAGTACTTC. Protein: CASSQDHRQETQYF.

This clonotype came up a few times. The chain combines TRBV7-2 with TRBJ1-4, with D possibly being TRBD1 (5 bases). This CDR3 is 15 amino acids long. V was pared by 0 bases and J by 4 bases, with 9 bases between. CDR1 SGHTA and CDR2 FQGNSA come from the germline V gene. CDR3 region: CASSLATVLNEKLFF. DNA of the CDR3: TGTGCCAGCAGCTTAGCGACAGTTCTTAATGAAAAACTGTTTTTT.

This clonotype was found a few times. The rearrangement uses TRBV27 and TRBJ2-1; 13 nucleotides line up with TRBD2. Trimming cost V 4 bases and J 4 bases; bases outside gene matches: 7. The length of the CDR3 is 17 residues. Germline values: CDR1 MNHEY, CDR2 SMNVEV (reference sequence). CDR3 bases: TGTGCCAGCAGTTCCCCGGGACTAGCGGGAAAGTACAATGAGCAGTTCTTC. Translated, it gives CASSSPGLAGKYNEQFF.

This chain uses TRBV7-6 with TRBJ1-2, with D unclear. Germline V gene sequence: CDR1 SGHVS, CDR2 FNYEAQ. The ends were cut back, 3 bases at V and 6 bases at J, with 11 bases in the middle. The CDR3 extends over 13 amino acids. The CDR3 sequence: CASSFLYSDGYTF. CDR3 sequence (DNA): TGTGCCAGCAGCTTTTTATATTCTGATGGCTACACCTTC.

This clonotype was found many times. This chain connects TRBV29-1 to TRBJ1-4; D is unclear. Between the trimmed V and J ends, which lost 0 bases and 3 bases, there was a span of 14 bases. The CDR3 runs to 16 residues. The germline V gene encodes CDR1 SQVTM and CDR2 ANQGSEA. The CDR3: CSVEDLGRAPNEKLFF. The CDR3 DNA follows: TGCAGCGTTGAAGATCTTGGTAGGGCCCCTAATGAAAAACTGTTTTTT.